This T cell receptor (beta chain) derives from a study of shared clonotypes between healthy human individuals. Study results and limitations: Some clonotypes were shared by all four sorted-subset donors, while others were not shared. The non-shared ones had lower generation probabilities than the shared ones.

Donors, healthy HIV-negative adults, lacked recent acute infections or vaccinations. All donors were Caucasian adults living in Nashville, Tennessee. The repertoire was sequenced with immunoSEQ multiplex PCR; TCRdb's copy has only in-frame clones and lacks some. The sample holds about 1,500,000 clones; around 97% are singletons and the top ten take about 1.2%. The germline CDR1 and CDR2 sequences are SGHAT and FQNNGV. Trimming pared 10 bases from V and 3 bases from J, leaving 13 bases between. The CDR3 contains 13 residues. As regards this clone: Its antigen is still unknown.

Source material: naive CD4+ T cells sorted from blood. Subset indicated: CD45RA+ positively selected. This receptor was taken from a young man in good health. The chain recombines TRBV11-2 with TRBJ1-5; tentatively, D is TRBD1 (5 bases). The CDR3 region has the DNA TGTGCCACATCAGAGGGGATCAATCAGCCCCAGCATTTT. This gives the protein CATSEGINQPQHF.